This entry features one T cell receptor beta chain sequence. The data derive from a study of somatic mutations in cytotoxic T cells in rheumatoid arthritis. V dropped 4 bases and J dropped 3 bases, with 12 bases sitting between them. This CDR3 is 13 amino acids long. Per germline, CDR1 GTSNPN and CDR2 SVGIG (reference sequence). Sequencing used immunoSEQ multiplex PCR; TCRdb keeps in-frame clones, though not all of them. This sample has some 20,000 clones; around 79% occur once, and the top ten carry about 19%. The origin of this receptor is an older woman in good health. This sequence joins TRBV30 and TRBJ1-2; tentative D call: TRBD1 (6 bases). Sequencing was performed on CD8+ T cells sorted from blood. CDR3 sequence: CAWNRVGDYGYTF. CDR3 in DNA: TGTGCCTGGAACAGGGTTGGGGACTATGGCTACACCTTC.